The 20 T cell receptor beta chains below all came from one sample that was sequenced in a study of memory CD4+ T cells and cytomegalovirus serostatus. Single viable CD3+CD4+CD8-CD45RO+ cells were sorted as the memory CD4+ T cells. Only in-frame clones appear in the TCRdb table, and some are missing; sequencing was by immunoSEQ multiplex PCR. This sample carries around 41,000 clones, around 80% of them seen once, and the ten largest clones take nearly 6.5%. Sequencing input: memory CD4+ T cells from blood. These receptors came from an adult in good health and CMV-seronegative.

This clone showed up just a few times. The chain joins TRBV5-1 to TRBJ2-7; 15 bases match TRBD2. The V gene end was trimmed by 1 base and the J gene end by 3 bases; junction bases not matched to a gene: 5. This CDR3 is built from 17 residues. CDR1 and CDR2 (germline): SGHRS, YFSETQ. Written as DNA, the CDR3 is TGCGCCAGCAGCTTGAAGGGACTAGCGGGAGGAAGCTACGAGCAGTACTTC. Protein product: CASSLKGLAGGSYEQYF. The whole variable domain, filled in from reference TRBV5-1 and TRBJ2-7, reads KAGVTQTPRYLIKTRGQQVTLSCSPISGHRSVSWYQQTPGQGLQFLFEYFSETQRNKGNFPGRFSGRQFSNSRSEMNVSTLELGDSALYLCASSLKGLAGGSYEQYFGPGTRLTVT.

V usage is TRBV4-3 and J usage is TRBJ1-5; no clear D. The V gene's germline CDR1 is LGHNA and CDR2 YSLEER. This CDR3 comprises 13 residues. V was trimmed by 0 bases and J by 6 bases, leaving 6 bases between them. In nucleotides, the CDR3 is TGCGCCAGCAGCCAAGAAATAGGTCAGCCCCAGCATTTT. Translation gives CASSQEIGQPQHF.

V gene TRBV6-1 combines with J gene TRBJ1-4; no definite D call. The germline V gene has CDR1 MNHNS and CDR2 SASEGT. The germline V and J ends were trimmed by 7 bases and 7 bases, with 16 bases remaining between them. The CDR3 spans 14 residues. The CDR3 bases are TGTGCCAGCAAGGTTGGAGGAATTGGTGAAAAACTGTTTTTT. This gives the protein CASKVGGIGEKLFF.

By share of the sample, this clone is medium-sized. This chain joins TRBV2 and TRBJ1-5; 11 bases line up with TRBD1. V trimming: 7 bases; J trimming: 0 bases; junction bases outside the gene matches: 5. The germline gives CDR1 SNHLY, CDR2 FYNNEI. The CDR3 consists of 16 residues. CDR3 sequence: CASTGQGARSNQPQHF. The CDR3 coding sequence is TGTGCCAGCACCGGACAGGGGGCTCGTAGCAATCAGCCCCAGCATTTT.

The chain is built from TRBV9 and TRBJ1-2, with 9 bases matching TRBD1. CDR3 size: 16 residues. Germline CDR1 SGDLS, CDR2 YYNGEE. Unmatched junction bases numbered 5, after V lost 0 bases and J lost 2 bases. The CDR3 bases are TGTGCCAGCAGCGTAGATATTGGACAGGGGAACTATGGCTACACCTTC. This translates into CASSVDIGQGNYGYTF.

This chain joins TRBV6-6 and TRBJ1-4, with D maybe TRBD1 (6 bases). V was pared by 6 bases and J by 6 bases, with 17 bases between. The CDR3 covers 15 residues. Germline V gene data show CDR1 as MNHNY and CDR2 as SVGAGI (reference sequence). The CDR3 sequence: CASSPPRGGDEKLFF. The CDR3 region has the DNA TGTGCCAGCAGCCCCCCCCGGGGGGGCGATGAAAAACTGTTTTTT.

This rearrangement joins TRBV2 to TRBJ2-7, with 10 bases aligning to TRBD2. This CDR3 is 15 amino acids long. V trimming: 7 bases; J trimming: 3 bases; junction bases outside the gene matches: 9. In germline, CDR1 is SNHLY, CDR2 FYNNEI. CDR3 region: CASTEGTSAYYEQYF. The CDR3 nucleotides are TGTGCCAGCACCGAAGGGACTAGCGCGTACTACGAGCAGTACTTC.

CDR3 loop: CAWTTGVNQPQHF. The CDR3 DNA is TGTGCCTGGACCACAGGGGTCAATCAGCCCCAGCATTTT. The genes are TRBV30 and TRBJ1-5, with 7 bases identical to TRBD1. The germline CDR1 and CDR2 sequences are GTSNPN and SVGIG (reference sequence). The ends lost 4 bases at V and 3 bases at J; junction bases unmatched: 3. This CDR3 contains 13 residues. The full variable domain, completed using reference TRBV30 and TRBJ1-5, is SQTIHQWPATLVQPVGSPLSLECTVEGTSNPNLYWYRQAAGRGLQLLFYSVGIGQISSEVPQNLSASRPQDRQFILSSKKLLLSDSGFYLCAWTTGVNQPQHFGDGTRLSIL.

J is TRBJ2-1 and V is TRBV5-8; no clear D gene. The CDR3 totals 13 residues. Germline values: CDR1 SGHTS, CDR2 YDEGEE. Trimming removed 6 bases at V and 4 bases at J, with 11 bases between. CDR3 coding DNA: TGTGCCAGCAACCCGAGTCTATACAATGAGCAGTTCTTC. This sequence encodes CASNPSLYNEQFF.

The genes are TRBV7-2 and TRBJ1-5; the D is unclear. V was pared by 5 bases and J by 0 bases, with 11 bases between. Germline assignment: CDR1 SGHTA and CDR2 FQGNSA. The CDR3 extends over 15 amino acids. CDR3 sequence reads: CASSPSSGSNQPQHF. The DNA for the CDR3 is TGTGCCAGCAGCCCTAGCTCCGGTAGCAATCAGCCCCAGCATTTT.

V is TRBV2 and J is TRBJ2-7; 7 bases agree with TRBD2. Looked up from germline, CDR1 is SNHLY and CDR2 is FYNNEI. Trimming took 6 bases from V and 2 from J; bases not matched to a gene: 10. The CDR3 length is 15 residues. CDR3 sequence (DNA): TGTGCCAGCAGGGACTTTTGGGAGGGTCCCTACGAGCAGTACTTC. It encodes CASRDFWEGPYEQYF.

CDR3 residues: CASTPAGSRDTQYF. The CDR3 DNA is TGTGCCAGCACCCCAGCGGGGTCCAGGGATACGCAGTATTTT. The chain combines TRBV28 with TRBJ2-3, with TRBD2 matching 7 bases. This CDR3 has 14 amino acids. The germline CDR1 and CDR2 sequences are MDHEN and SYDVKM. V lost 7 bases to trimming and J lost 6 bases; unmatched junction nucleotides: 10.

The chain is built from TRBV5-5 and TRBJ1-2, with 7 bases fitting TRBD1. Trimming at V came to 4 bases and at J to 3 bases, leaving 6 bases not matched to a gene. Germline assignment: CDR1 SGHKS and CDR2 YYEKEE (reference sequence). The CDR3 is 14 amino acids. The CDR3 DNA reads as TGTGCCAGCAGCAAGGAGACAGGGTACTATGGCTACACCTTC. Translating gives CASSKETGYYGYTF.

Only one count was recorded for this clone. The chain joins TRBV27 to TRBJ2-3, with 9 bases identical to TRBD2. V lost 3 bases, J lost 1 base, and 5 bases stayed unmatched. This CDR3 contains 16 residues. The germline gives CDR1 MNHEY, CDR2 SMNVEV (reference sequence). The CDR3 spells CASSFSRLAGTDTQYF. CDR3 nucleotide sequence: TGTGCCAGCAGTTTCTCGAGACTAGCGGGCACAGATACGCAGTATTTT.

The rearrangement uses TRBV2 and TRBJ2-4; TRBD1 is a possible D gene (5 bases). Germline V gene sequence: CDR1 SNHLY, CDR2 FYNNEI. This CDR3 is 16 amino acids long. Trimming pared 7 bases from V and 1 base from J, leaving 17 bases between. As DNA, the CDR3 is TGTGCCAGCACAGGCCGGTTAGGGGATGCCAAAAACATTCAGTACTTC. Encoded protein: CASTGRLGDAKNIQYF.

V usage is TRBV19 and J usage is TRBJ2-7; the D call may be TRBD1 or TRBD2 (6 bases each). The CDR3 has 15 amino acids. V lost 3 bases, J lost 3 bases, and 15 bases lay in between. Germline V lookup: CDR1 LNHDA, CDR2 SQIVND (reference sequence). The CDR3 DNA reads TGTGCCAGTAGTATGCTCTCGGGGGCCCTCTACGAGCAGTACTTC. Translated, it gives CASSMLSGALYEQYF. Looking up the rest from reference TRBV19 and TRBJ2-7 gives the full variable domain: DGGITQSPKYLFRKEGQNVTLSCEQNLNHDAMYWYRQDPGQGLRLIYYSQIVNDFQKGDIAEGYSVSREKKESFPLTVTSAQKNPTAFYLCASSMLSGALYEQYFGPGTRLTVT.

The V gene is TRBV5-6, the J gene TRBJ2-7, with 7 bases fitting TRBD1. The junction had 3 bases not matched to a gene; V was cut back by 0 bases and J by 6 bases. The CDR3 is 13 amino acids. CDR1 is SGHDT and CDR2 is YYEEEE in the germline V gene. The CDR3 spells CASSLGDSREQYF. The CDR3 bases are TGTGCCAGCAGCTTGGGGGACAGTCGCGAGCAGTACTTC.

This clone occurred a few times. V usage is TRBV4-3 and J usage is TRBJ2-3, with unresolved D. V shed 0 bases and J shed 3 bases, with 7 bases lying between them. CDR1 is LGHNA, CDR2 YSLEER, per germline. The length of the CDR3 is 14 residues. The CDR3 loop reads CASSQERRTDTQYF. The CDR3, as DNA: TGCGCCAGCAGCCAAGAACGTAGGACAGATACGCAGTATTTT.

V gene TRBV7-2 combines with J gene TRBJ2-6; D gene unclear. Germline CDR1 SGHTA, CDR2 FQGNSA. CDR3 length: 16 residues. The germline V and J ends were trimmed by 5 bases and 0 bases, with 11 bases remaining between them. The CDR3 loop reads CASSASLGSGANVLTF. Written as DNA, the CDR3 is TGTGCCAGCAGCGCTTCCCTCGGCTCTGGGGCCAACGTCCTGACTTTC.

CDR3 coding DNA: TGTGCCAGCCGGACAGGGTCCTACAATGAGCAGTTCTTC. As protein: CASRTGSYNEQFF. V is TRBV2 and J is TRBJ2-1; 8 bases fit TRBD1. CDR3 length equals 13 residues. V shed 8 bases and J 1 base; nucleotides not matched to a gene: 1. The germline V gene encodes CDR1 SNHLY and CDR2 FYNNEI.